Below, 23 T cell receptor beta chains from the same sample are listed, as sequenced in a study of shared clonotypes between healthy human individuals. Here immunoSEQ multiplex PCR was the method, and the copy in TCRdb shows in-frame clones only, minus some. The data hold some 2.3 million clones, with approximately 93% observed a single time. The sequenced material came from naive CD4+ T cells from PBMCs. Subset: CD45RA+ positively selected. These TCRs come from a man aged 18 to 35 in good health. Some clones in this sample may be carry-over from other donors' samples.

The V and J genes are TRBV11-2 and TRBJ2-3; possible D gene TRBD2, 5 bases. V was shortened by 3 bases and J by 2 bases, with 6 bases between the two germline ends. Germline CDR1 SGHAT, CDR2 FQNNGV. The CDR3 has 13 residues. The CDR3 region is CASSFGVTDTQYF. The DNA for the CDR3 is TGTGCCAGCAGCTTCGGGGTCACAGATACGCAGTATTTT.

The chain joins TRBV21-1 to TRBJ1-5. TRBV21-1 represents a pseudogene. This CDR3 region has 15 residues. In DNA, the CDR3 is TGTGCCAGCAGCTGGGGGGATTTGGGCAATCAGCCCCAGCATTTT. It translates to CASSWGDLGNQPQHF.

Here the CDR3 DNA reads TGTGCCATCAGTGAGCGGGGAGGCCAAGATACGCAGTATTTT. It codes for CAISERGGQDTQYF. The chain uses TRBV10-3 and TRBJ2-3, with a tentative D call TRBD2 (6 bases). The germline V gene has CDR1 ENHRY and CDR2 SYGVKD. CDR3 length: 14 amino acids. The V end was cut by 2 bases, the J end by 5 bases, with 11 bases between.

The V call is TRBV2, the J call TRBJ1-6, with TRBD1 matching over 7 bases. CDR1 is SNHLY and CDR2 is FYNNEI in the germline V gene. The CDR3 contains 15 residues. J gave up 8 bases and V 6 bases, and 10 bases lay outside the gene matches. Here the CDR3 reads CASRATGERYSPLHF. In DNA form, the CDR3 reads TGTGCCAGCAGGGCAACAGGGGAAAGGTATTCACCCCTCCACTTT.

The V gene is TRBV19, the J gene TRBJ1-1, with D possibly matching TRBD1 (6 bases). V was shortened by 6 bases and J by 1 base, with 9 bases between the two germline ends. The CDR3 contains 13 residues. The V gene's germline CDR1 is LNHDA and CDR2 SQIVND (reference sequence). CDR3 nucleotide sequence: TGTGCCAGTAGAGAGACAGGGAACACTGAAGCTTTCTTT. As protein: CASRETGNTEAFF. Full variable domain (missing parts from reference TRBV19 and TRBJ1-1): DGGITQSPKYLFRKEGQNVTLSCEQNLNHDAMYWYRQDPGQGLRLIYYSQIVNDFQKGDIAEGYSVSREKKESFPLTVTSAQKNPTAFYLCASRETGNTEAFFGQGTRLTVV.

The chain uses TRBV9 and TRBJ2-2, with 12 bases matching TRBD2. V dropped 0 bases and J dropped 3; count of bases not matched to a gene: 9. The CDR3 covers 19 residues. Per the germline V gene, CDR1 is SGDLS and CDR2 is YYNGEE. The CDR3 nucleotides read TGTGCCAGCAGCGTAGGGCTAGCGGGAGGGCGGGGAGACACCGGGGAGCTGTTTTTT. Its protein is CASSVGLAGGRGDTGELFF.

The chain has TRBV5-1 and TRBJ1-4, with TRBD1 identical over 10 bases. The ends lost 4 bases at V and 8 bases at J; junction bases unmatched: 11. CDR1 and CDR2 (germline): SGHRS, YFSETQ. This CDR3 has 16 amino acids. For the CDR3, the DNA is TGCGCCAGCAGCCACGATGGACAGGGGGTCTACGAAAAACTGTTTTTT. It specifies CASSHDGQGVYEKLFF.

CDR3 sequence reads: CASSQTNQREWDEQFF. The CDR3 DNA reads as TGTGCCAGCAGCCAAACAAACCAGCGGGAGTGGGATGAGCAGTTCTTC. This rearrangement joins TRBV4-2 to TRBJ2-1; TRBD2 agrees at 8 bases. The length of the CDR3 is 16 residues. Germline CDR1 and CDR2: LGHNA and YNFKEQ. The V segment lost 2 bases and the J segment 8 bases; nucleotides outside the gene matches: 11.

This chain connects TRBV7-9 to TRBJ2-5, with a possible D match to TRBD2 (5 bases). The CDR3 loop spans 14 amino acids. V was shortened by 5 bases and J by 5 bases, with 15 bases between the two germline ends. Germline V lookup: CDR1 SEHNR, CDR2 FQNEAQ (reference sequence). CDR3: CASSPISGGETQYF. In nucleotides, the CDR3 is TGTGCCAGCAGCCCAATTTCTGGAGGCGAGACCCAGTACTTC.

The chain joins TRBV29-1 to TRBJ1-1, with 8 bases that match TRBD1. V was pared by 3 bases and J by 0 bases, with 6 bases of the junction left unmatched. The CDR3 covers 15 residues. Germline lookup yields CDR1 SQVTM and CDR2 ANQGSEA. The CDR3 nucleotides are TGCAGCGTTGATGGGCAGGGGGCCATGAACACTGAAGCTTTCTTT. This sequence encodes CSVDGQGAMNTEAFF. Filled out from reference TRBV29-1 and TRBJ1-1, the complete variable domain reads SAVISQKPSRDICQRGTSLTIQCQVDSQVTMMFWYRQQPGQSLTLIATANQGSEATYESGFVIDKFPISRPNLTFSTLTVSNMSPEDSSIYLCSVDGQGAMNTEAFFGQGTRLTVV.

The chain couples TRBV11-2 to TRBJ2-5; D is possibly TRBD1 (7 bases). The germline V gene has CDR1 SGHAT and CDR2 FQNNGV. CDR3 length equals 12 residues. V was cut by 7 bases and J by 5 bases, with 11 bases left in between. The CDR3 protein is CASTPGGETQYF. The CDR3 nucleotides read TGTGCCAGCACCCCAGGGGGGGAGACCCAGTACTTC.

The rearrangement links TRBV7-8 to TRBJ2-3, with no clear D. V lost 0 bases and J lost 2, with 6 bases in between. CDR1 SGHVS and CDR2 FQNEAQ come from the germline V gene. This CDR3 spans 14 amino acids. CDR3 loop: CASSLAWVTDTQYF. The CDR3, as DNA: TGTGCCAGCAGCTTAGCCTGGGTCACAGATACGCAGTATTTT. The full variable domain, completed using reference TRBV7-8 and TRBJ2-3, is GAGVSQSPRYKVAKRGQDVALRCDPISGHVSLFWYQQALGQGPEFLTYFQNEAQLDKSGLPSDRFFAERPEGSVSTLKIQRTQQEDSAVYLCASSLAWVTDTQYFGPGTRLTVL.

V and J are TRBV11-3 and TRBJ2-2; TRBD1 matches at 7 bases. V was pared by 0 bases and J by 5 bases, with 15 bases of the junction left unmatched. Per germline, CDR1 SGHNT and CDR2 YENEEA. The CDR3 sequence is 19 residues long. The chain's CDR3 is CASSLDPGRWDSLTGELFF. The CDR3 DNA reads TGTGCCAGCAGCTTAGACCCCGGTCGATGGGACAGCCTGACCGGGGAGCTGTTTTTT.

The chain employs TRBV27 and TRBJ2-5; 8 bases map to TRBD2. The V gene end was trimmed by 5 bases and the J gene end by 5 bases; junction bases not matched to a gene: 22. Per germline, CDR1 MNHEY and CDR2 SMNVEV (reference sequence). The CDR3 is made up of 19 amino acids. The CDR3 DNA reads as TGTGCCAGCAGTCCGCCTTATGTCGCAGCGGGAGTGCATAAGGAGACCCAGTACTTC. Amino acids: CASSPPYVAAGVHKETQYF.

The chain uses TRBV30 and TRBJ1-3; 11 bases agree with TRBD1. CDR3 size: 13 residues. CDR1 is GTSNPN, CDR2 SVGIG, per germline (reference sequence). The V and J ends lost 5 bases and 8 bases, in that order; junction bases with no gene match: 5. The CDR3: CAWGTGGSDTIYF. The CDR3, as DNA: TGTGCCTGGGGGACAGGGGGTTCGGACACCATATATTTT.

J is TRBJ1-4 and V is TRBV5-5; maybe TRBD1 (5 bases). Between the trimmed V and J ends, which lost 4 bases and 8 bases, there was a span of 21 bases. The CDR3 runs 16 residues. Germline V CDR1 and CDR2: SGHKS, YYEKEE (reference sequence). The CDR3 coding sequence is TGTGCCAGCAGCCGCCTTTCTGCCCCGGGGGTAGAAAAACTGTTTTTT. It yields the protein CASSRLSAPGVEKLFF.

The rearrangement uses TRBV19 and TRBJ2-2; D possibly corresponds to TRBD2 (6 bases). The V and J ends lost 3 bases and 5 bases respectively, with 13 bases between them. CDR1 is LNHDA, CDR2 SQIVND, per germline (reference sequence). This CDR3 region has 15 residues. The CDR3 bases are TGTGCCAGTAGTATCGGACGGGCGGGGACCGGGGAGCTGTTTTTT. Encoded protein: CASSIGRAGTGELFF.

This clone was seen only a few times. The chain uses TRBV9 and TRBJ1-1, with 8 bases fitting TRBD1. The CDR3 has 15 amino acids. J gave up 0 bases and V 4 bases, and 5 bases lay outside the gene matches. Germline V gene data show CDR1 as SGDLS and CDR2 as YYNGEE. CDR3 amino acids: CASSMGTGLNTEAFF. For the CDR3, the DNA is TGTGCCAGCAGCATGGGGACAGGCCTGAACACTGAAGCTTTCTTT.

The chain joins TRBV2 to TRBJ2-5; 7 bases align to TRBD2. CDR1 and CDR2 (germline): SNHLY, FYNNEI. The CDR3 is 14 residues long. Trimming removed 4 bases from V and 3 bases from J; junction bases left unmatched: 5. This chain's CDR3 is CASSGTSVEETQYF. The DNA of the CDR3 is TGTGCCAGCAGTGGGACTAGTGTAGAAGAGACCCAGTACTTC.

This rearrangement joins TRBV7-3 to TRBJ2-7; no clear D. V shed 0 bases and J shed 0 bases, with 6 bases lying between them. This CDR3 has 14 amino acids. CDR1 and CDR2 from the germline V gene are SGHTA and FQGTGA. The DNA of the CDR3 is TGTGCCAGCAGCTTAACTCATAGCTCCTACGAGCAGTACTTC. This sequence encodes CASSLTHSSYEQYF. Combining the CDR3 with reference TRBV7-3 and TRBJ2-7 gives the whole variable domain GAGVSQTPSNKVTEKGKYVELRCDPISGHTALYWYRQSLGQGPEFLIYFQGTGAADDSGLPNDRFFAVRPEGSVSTLKIQRTERGDSAVYLCASSLTHSSYEQYFGPGTRLTVT.

The chain couples TRBV18 to TRBJ2-7; D is unclear. The V end was cut by 2 bases, the J end by 5 bases, with 10 bases between. The CDR3 is made up of 13 amino acids. Germline-derived CDR1 and CDR2 are KGHSH and LQKENI. CDR3 coding DNA: TGTGCCAGCTCACCAGGCAATCGGGACGAGCAGTACTTC. Translated, it gives CASSPGNRDEQYF.

The CDR3 DNA follows: TGTGCCAGCAGCTTGGTACAGGGGGTGTGGACAGATACGCAGTATTTT. Amino acids: CASSLVQGVWTDTQYF. The chain combines TRBV5-8 with TRBJ2-3, with TRBD1 matching over 8 bases. Germline V gene sequence: CDR1 SGHTS, CDR2 YDEGEE. Trimming cost V 0 bases and J 3 bases; bases outside gene matches: 6. The CDR3 covers 16 residues.

The rearrangement links TRBV6-1 to TRBJ1-4; D not resolved. V was shortened by 2 bases and J by 4 bases, with 11 bases between the two germline ends. From germline, CDR1 is MNHNS and CDR2 SASEGT. This CDR3 contains 15 residues. CDR3 loop: CASSEFGRINEKLFF. Written as DNA, the CDR3 is TGTGCCAGCAGTGAATTTGGGCGGATTAATGAAAAACTGTTTTTT.